The 23 T cell receptor beta chains given below trace back to one sample, sequenced in a study of beta chain features in type 1 diabetes. Sequenced material consisted of expressed TCRB transcripts (all of the isolated RNA was reverse transcribed). Measured with immunoSEQ multiplex PCR; TCRdb has only the in-frame clones, and not every one. The table records 150,000 or so clones, 9.7% of them present only once. Sequences were obtained from central memory CD4+ T cells from blood. The receptors were gathered from a woman between 40 and 50 years old in good health.

This clone was seen more than once but under ten times. This sequence joins TRBV2 and TRBJ1-2, with D perhaps matching TRBD1 (6 bases). V lost 2 bases and J lost 6, with 13 bases in between. The V gene's germline CDR1 is SNHLY and CDR2 FYNNEI. The CDR3 runs to 14 residues. CDR3 amino acids: CASSETSRDNGYTF. The CDR3 DNA sequence: TGTGCCAGCAGTGAAACTTCCCGGGACAATGGCTACACCTTC.

In this sample, this clone turned up many times. The chain uses TRBV27 and TRBJ2-1, with a tentative D call TRBD1 (6 bases). The CDR3 loop spans 13 amino acids. CDR1 and CDR2 (germline): MNHEY, SMNVEV (reference sequence). Between the trimmed V and J ends, which lost 6 bases and 8 bases, there was a span of 14 bases. CDR3 amino acids: CASRDRFWDEQFF. CDR3 DNA: TGTGCCAGCAGGGACAGATTCTGGGATGAGCAGTTCTTC.

The rearrangement joins TRBV14 to TRBJ2-7; 7 bases map to TRBD2. Germline V gives CDR1 SGHDN, CDR2 FVKESK. The CDR3 runs 14 residues. After removal of 0 bases from V and 3 bases from J, the junction contained 2 bases not matched to a gene. CDR3 coding DNA: TGTGCCAGCAGCCAAGATGGGGGGGGCTACGAGCAGTACTTC. Amino acids: CASSQDGGGYEQYF.

This clone was detected only a few times. The chain couples TRBV5-1 to TRBJ2-3; the match to TRBD2 covers 15 bases. The CDR3 contains 17 residues. Germline CDR1 reads SGHRS; CDR2 reads YFSETQ. V shed 1 base and J 6 bases; nucleotides not matched to a gene: 6. The CDR3 is CASSLMGLAGGVDTQYF. The CDR3 coding sequence is TGCGCCAGCAGCTTGATGGGACTAGCGGGGGGCGTGGATACGCAGTATTTT.

This clone was counted a few times. The genes are TRBV5-1 and TRBJ2-2; D is possibly TRBD1 (6 bases). Germline V gene lookup returns CDR1 SGHRS and CDR2 YFSETQ. CDR3 size: 14 residues. Trimming removed 1 base from V and 5 bases from J, with 9 bases in between. The CDR3 DNA reads as TGCGCCAGCAGCTTGACAGGGCAGACCGGGGAGCTGTTTTTT. Protein: CASSLTGQTGELFF.

The chain combines TRBV11-2 with TRBJ2-2, with 9 bases identical to TRBD1. The CDR3 is 16 amino acids. Trimming took 5 bases from V and 2 from J; bases not matched to a gene: 6. CDR1 is SGHAT, CDR2 FQNNGV, per germline. In nucleotides, the CDR3 is TGTGCCAGCAGCCCCTACAGGGGGCTTAACACCGGGGAGCTGTTTTTT. Protein sequence: CASSPYRGLNTGELFF.

This clone was seen a handful of times. The J gene is TRBJ1-1, the V gene TRBV11-2; no firm D call. The CDR3 extends over 12 amino acids. Trimming left V 5 bases short and J 10 bases short, with 14 bases between. Germline CDR1 is SGHAT and CDR2 is FQNNGV. The CDR3 bases are TGTGCCAGCAGCCTCGAGGGTTTGGTAGCTTTCTTT. Protein sequence: CASSLEGLVAFF.

This clone was detected only a few times. One end of the junction is discordant with germline, which a read error may explain. V is TRBV7-9 and J is TRBJ2-5, with 13 bases fitting TRBD2. Germline V gene data show CDR1 as SEHNR and CDR2 as FQNEAQ (reference sequence). CDR3 size: 15 residues. The CDR3 loop reads CASSPGLAGRETQYF. DNA of the CDR3: TGCGCCAGCAGCCCGGGACTAGCGGGGCGGGAGACCCAGTACTTC.

This clone has at least ten counts. The chain recombines TRBV5-4 with TRBJ1-3; tentatively, D is TRBD1 (6 bases). V gave up 4 bases and J gave up 0 bases, with 11 bases separating them. The CDR3 has 15 amino acids. Germline CDR1 and CDR2: SGHNT and YYREEE (reference sequence). The CDR3 sequence: CASSNRASSGNTIYF. In nucleotides, the CDR3 is TGTGCCAGCAGCAACAGGGCGAGCTCTGGAAACACCATATATTTT.

This clone has only a few counts. The chain joins TRBV7-9 to TRBJ2-1; TRBD2 agrees at 8 bases. Germline values: CDR1 SEHNR, CDR2 FQNEAQ (reference sequence). The CDR3 loop spans 18 amino acids. The V and J ends lost 6 bases and 7 bases, in that order; junction bases with no gene match: 20. CDR3 nucleotide sequence: TGTGCCAGCAGACACCTAGGGGCCTCGGGGGGGCTCTGGAATGAGCAGTTCTTC. Translation: CASRHLGASGGLWNEQFF.

This rearrangement joins TRBV29-1 to TRBJ2-5; D may be TRBD1 (5 bases). This CDR3 is built from 12 residues. Germline loops: CDR1 SQVTM, CDR2 ANQGSEA. CDR3 residues: CGAVGFQETQYF. The CDR3 nucleotides read TGCGGGGCAGTAGGCTTCCAAGAGACCCAGTACTTC. The full variable domain, rest sourced from reference TRBV29-1 and TRBJ2-5, is SAVISQKPSRDICQRGTSLTIQCQVDSQVTMMFWYRQQPGQSLTLIATANQGSEATYESGFVIDKFPISRPNLTFSTLTVSNMSPEDSSIYLCGAVGFQETQYFGPGTRLLVL.

This clone was found many times. This chain joins TRBV7-2 and TRBJ2-1; TRBD2 aligns across 7 bases. CDR1 SGHTA and CDR2 FQGNSA come from the germline V gene. The ends lost 5 bases at V and 5 bases at J; junction bases unmatched: 9. There are 15 residues in the CDR3. The CDR3 DNA sequence: TGTGCCAGCAGCGGCGGGCAGGGAGGGGACAATGAGCAGTTCTTC. Its protein product is CASSGGQGGDNEQFF.

This clone was observed a few times. The chain recombines TRBV15 with TRBJ1-5, with D tentatively TRBD1 (6 bases). Germline V lookup: CDR1 LNHNV, CDR2 YYDKDF (reference sequence). The germline V and J ends were trimmed by 6 bases and 4 bases, with 10 bases remaining between them. The CDR3 loop spans 13 amino acids. The CDR3 bases are TGTGCCACCAGAGGGGGGGGGAATCAGCCCCAGCATTTT. It is translated as CATRGGGNQPQHF.

V gene TRBV2 combines with J gene TRBJ2-5; TRBD2 aligns across 7 bases. The J call is doubtful: the DNA matches TRBJ2-7 better. The germline CDR1 and CDR2 sequences are SNHLY and FYNNEI. The CDR3 covers 14 residues. The CDR3 sequence is CASRIEGRAYEQYF. The CDR3 bases are TGTGCCAGCAGAATCGAGGGGAGGGCCTACGAGCAGTACTTC.

This clone was seen many times. This rearrangement joins TRBV29-1 to TRBJ2-1, with TRBD2 matching over 8 bases. The CDR3 has 13 amino acids. CDR1 is SQVTM and CDR2 is ANQGSEA in the germline V gene. Trimming at V came to 4 bases and at J to 5 bases, leaving 4 bases not matched to a gene. The CDR3 DNA is TGCAGCGTTGGCTTGACTAGCGACAATGAGCAGTTCTTC. This sequence encodes CSVGLTSDNEQFF.

The V gene is TRBV9, the J gene TRBJ2-2; no clear D. V lost 4 bases and J lost 3, with 10 bases in between. CDR1 is SGDLS and CDR2 is YYNGEE in the germline V gene. The CDR3 has 14 amino acids. CDR3: CASSPRLDTGELFF. CDR3 in DNA: TGTGCCAGCAGCCCTCGACTGGACACCGGGGAGCTGTTTTTT. Full variable domain (missing parts from reference TRBV9 and TRBJ2-2): DSGVTQTPKHLITATGQRVTLRCSPRSGDLSVYWYQQSLDQGLQFLIQYYNGEERAKGNILERFSAQQFPDLHSELNLSSLELGDSALYFCASSPRLDTGELFFGEGSRLTVL.

V and J are TRBV9 and TRBJ1-2; D is unresolved. The germline CDR1 and CDR2 sequences are SGDLS and YYNGEE. The germline V and J ends were trimmed by 2 bases and 8 bases, with 22 bases remaining between them. This CDR3 is built from 16 residues. The CDR3 is CASSVQRSFSPGGYTF. The CDR3 DNA reads TGTGCCAGCAGCGTGCAGCGGTCGTTTTCCCCGGGAGGCTACACCTTC.

The chain recombines TRBV11-2 with TRBJ1-2, with a possible D match to TRBD1 (5 bases). CDR3 length: 13 amino acids. V was clipped by 5 bases and J by 7 bases, with 14 bases between them. Germline assignment: CDR1 SGHAT and CDR2 FQNNGV. The CDR3 spells CASSQDSQGGYTF. The CDR3 nucleotides are TGTGCCAGCAGCCAAGACAGTCAGGGTGGCTACACCTTC.

The chain is built from TRBV7-8 and TRBJ2-3; 7 bases map to TRBD2. CDR3 length equals 15 residues. With 5 bases clipped from V and 11 bases from J, the junction kept 16 bases outside the gene matches. Germline CDR1 and CDR2: SGHVS and FQNEAQ. CDR3: CASSQAGSPLAVQYF. CDR3 DNA: TGTGCCAGCAGCCAAGCGGGGTCCCCCCTCGCAGTGCAGTATTTT.

This chain joins TRBV2 and TRBJ2-5; 8 positions match TRBD2. The V segment lost 4 bases and the J segment 5 bases; nucleotides outside the gene matches: 15. The CDR3 totals 17 residues. From germline, CDR1 is SNHLY and CDR2 FYNNEI. The CDR3 spells CASSVESMRGARETQYF. CDR3 DNA sequence: TGTGCCAGCAGTGTGGAGAGCATGCGGGGGGCCCGGGAGACCCAGTACTTC. The full variable domain, its missing parts supplied by reference TRBV2 and TRBJ2-5, is EPEVTQTPSHQVTQMGQEVILRCVPISNHLYFYWYRQILGQKVEFLVSFYNNEISEKSEIFDDQFSVERPDGSNFTLKIRSTKLEDSAMYFCASSVESMRGARETQYFGPGTRLLVL.

CDR3: CASSFTTVGGDNEQFF. The DNA of the CDR3 is TGTGCCAGCAGCTTCACCACGGTTGGGGGGGACAATGAGCAGTTCTTC. The chain carries TRBV5-6 and TRBJ2-1; TRBD2 matches at 7 bases. V shed 2 bases, J shed 5 bases, and the junction held 10 bases outside the gene matches. The V gene's germline CDR1 is SGHDT and CDR2 YYEEEE. There are 16 residues in the CDR3.

The chain links TRBV11-2 to TRBJ2-5; D is possibly TRBD2 (5 bases). V shed 5 bases and J shed 1 base, with 11 bases lying between them. Germline-derived CDR1 and CDR2 are SGHAT and FQNNGV. This CDR3 has 14 amino acids. CDR3 nucleotides: TGTGCCAGCAGCCCAATCCGGGGCCAAGAGACCCAGTACTTC. Its translation is CASSPIRGQETQYF. The variable domain in full, with the rest retrieved from reference TRBV11-2 and TRBJ2-5, is EAGVAQSPRYKIIEKRQSVAFWCNPISGHATLYWYQQILGQGPKLLIQFQNNGVVDDSQLPKDRFSAERLKGVDSTLKIQPAKLEDSAVYLCASSPIRGQETQYFGPGTRLLVL.

The chain is built from TRBV4-1 and TRBJ2-3; a weak D match, TRBD2 (6 bases). This CDR3 spans 18 amino acids. Germline CDR1 is MGHRA and CDR2 is YSYEKL. V was clipped by 0 bases and J by 6 bases, with 22 bases between them. CDR3 DNA sequence: TGCGCCAGCAGCCAAGAGTTGAAGAGACTAGACCGATCGGATACGCAGTATTTT. It yields the protein CASSQELKRLDRSDTQYF.